The T cell receptor delta chain under discussion was sequenced for a study of gamma-delta chains in newborns, infants, children. TCRdb fed the reads to CATT. The top ten hold over 15% of the sample, which has thousands of delta-chain clones, more than 0.55% seen once. Judged by abundance, this clone is large. Additional DNA sequences in this sample encode the identical CDR3. Per the germline V gene, CDR1 is GEAIGNYY and CDR2 is EKD. The CDR3 is 17 residues long. The V and J ends lost 1 base and 0 bases, in that order; junction bases with no gene match: 0. The rearrangement links TRDV2 to TRDJ3, with 9 positions matching TRDD3. The TCR sequence derives from a child who was a newborn, infant or young child, either healthy, febrile or measles-vaccinated (not recorded which). Sequencing was performed on blood. In DNA form, the CDR3 reads TGTGCCTGTGACACGGGGATACGCTCCTGGGACACCCGACAGATGTTTTTC. Protein product: CACDTGIRSWDTRQMFF.